This is a list of T cell receptor beta chains from one sample in a study of blood T cell repertoires in COVID-19. The table came from immunoSEQ multiplex PCR; TCRdb's copy has only in-frame clones and leaves some out. This table holds around 700,000 clones, 90% found once. The sample consisted of peripheral blood. The receptors were sampled from a woman aged 18-29 years with acute or convalescent COVID-19. Each CDR3 is given with its conserved first and last residue.

j_gene: TRBJ2-7; v_gene: TRBV19; CDR3aa: CASSSRTPIYEQYF
j_gene: TRBJ1-1; v_gene: TRBV9; CDR3aa: CASSAGKMTEAFF
j_gene: TRBJ2-7; v_gene: TRBV7-2; CDR3aa: CASSRLEGLGEQYF
j_gene: TRBJ2-7; v_gene: TRBV18; CDR3aa: CASSRGEGSSYEQYF
j_gene: TRBJ2-7; v_gene: TRBV13; CDR3aa: CASSFQGYEQYF
j_gene: TRBJ2-7; v_gene: TRBV27; CDR3aa: CASSLAPGLAGGPAYEQYF
j_gene: TRBJ2-4; v_gene: TRBV12-2; CDR3aa: CASRLGAGDIQYF
j_gene: TRBJ2-1; v_gene: TRBV18; CDR3aa: CASSGLAGPSYNEQFF
j_gene: TRBJ1-4; v_gene: TRBV18; CDR3aa: CASSPGVNEKLFF
j_gene: TRBJ1-1; v_gene: TRBV7-3; CDR3aa: CASSLQGNTEAFF
j_gene: TRBJ2-7; v_gene: TRBV5-1; CDR3aa: CASSLQGVAEQYF
j_gene: TRBJ2-7; v_gene: TRBV30; CDR3aa: CAWTQQTGAFDEQYF
j_gene: TRBJ1-2; v_gene: TRBV5-4; CDR3aa: CASSLSKSGLYGYTF
j_gene: TRBJ2-1; v_gene: TRBV4-1; CDR3aa: CASSQVPGQGARNEQFF
j_gene: TRBJ1-1; v_gene: TRBV12-3/TRBV12-4; CDR3aa: CASSFALPEAFF
j_gene: TRBJ2-5; v_gene: TRBV7-9; CDR3aa: CASSSYRRQEETQYF
j_gene: TRBJ1-6; v_gene: TRBV12-5; CDR3aa: CASGMDRARAPLHF
j_gene: TRBJ1-3; v_gene: TRBV29-1; CDR3aa: CSVDEGGNTIYF
j_gene: TRBJ2-3; v_gene: TRBV6-4; CDR3aa: CASSVTSGGRDTQYF
j_gene: TRBJ1-3; v_gene: TRBV5-1; CDR3aa: CASSKGQGDDTIYF
j_gene: TRBJ1-1; v_gene: TRBV19; CDR3aa: CASRGYKGKWTEAFF
j_gene: TRBJ1-1; v_gene: TRBV5-6; CDR3aa: CASSGGTGVNTEAFF
j_gene: TRBJ1-1; v_gene: TRBV10-3; CDR3aa: CAISESQGRRGTEAFF
j_gene: TRBJ1-2; v_gene: TRBV6-5; CDR3aa: CASSRPRGDYGYTF
j_gene: TRBJ2-4; v_gene: TRBV2; CDR3aa: CASRDRGLKNIQYF
j_gene: TRBJ2-1; v_gene: TRBV7-9; CDR3aa: CASSPGQGAGDEQFF